This T cell receptor beta chain is drawn from a study of blood T cell repertoires in COVID-19. Across the whole study: The United States, Italy and Spain supplied acute and convalescent COVID-19 samples.

Data came from immunoSEQ multiplex PCR; TCRdb stores just in-frame clones and leaves some out. The repertoire consists of a few hundred thousand clones, with roughly 85% occurring once and the leading ten covering around 5%. Those enrolled, adults aged about 18 to 89 years, came from 25 or so US areas. CDR1 is LNHNV and CDR2 is YYDKDF in the germline V gene (reference sequence). V lost 0 bases and J lost 6; bases outside the gene matches: 9. CDR3 length: 17 residues. This receptor was obtained from a man aged 35 to 55 who had been exposed to COVID-19. Input material: PBMCs or T cells enriched from blood (not recorded which). This chain joins TRBV15 and TRBJ1-4; 8 bases agree with TRBD1. CDR3 sequence (DNA): TGTGCCACCAGCAGAGATGGGGCAGGGGGCAGAGATGAAAAACTGTTTTTT. It codes for CATSRDGAGGRDEKLFF.